A selection of T cell receptor beta chains follows, all from one sample in a study of Tregs in tolerant kidney transplant recipients. TCRdb's table, derived via immunoSEQ multiplex PCR, lists solely in-frame clones and lacks some. The table shows 50,000 to 80,000 clones, with 98% occurring only once. Sequencing was performed on Tregs from blood, taken before the transplant. The receptors were gathered from a human donor who received a combined kidney and bone marrow transplant. Each CDR3 is given with its conserved first and last residue. A D gene is named only where the DNA matches it firmly.

d_call: TRBD1
v_call: TRBV9
j_call: TRBJ1-2
cdr3_aa: CASSASDRALYGYTF
cdr3_nt: TGTGCCAGCAGCGCAAGTGACAGGGCCCTCTATGGCTACACCTTC

d_call: NA
v_call: TRBV19
j_call: TRBJ2-1
cdr3_aa: CASKHQGNSYNEQFF
cdr3_nt: TGTGCCAGTAAGCACCAGGGGAACTCGTACAATGAGCAGTTCTTC

d_call: TRBD2
v_call: TRBV7-8
j_call: TRBJ2-1
cdr3_aa: CASSFMGGLRYNEQFF
cdr3_nt: TGTGCCAGCAGCTTTATGGGGGGACTACGCTACAATGAGCAGTTCTTC

d_call: NA
v_call: TRBV2
j_call: TRBJ2-5
cdr3_aa: CASRWGQETQYF
cdr3_nt: TGTGCCAGCCGTTGGGGCCAGGAGACCCAGTACTTC

d_call: NA
v_call: TRBV28
j_call: TRBJ1-5
cdr3_aa: CASSLLGGLRNQPQHF
cdr3_nt: TGTGCCAGCAGTTTACTGGGGGGGCTCCGAAATCAGCCCCAGCATTTT

d_call: TRBD1
v_call: TRBV18
j_call: TRBJ2-1
cdr3_aa: CASSPRQGVSNEQFF
cdr3_nt: TGTGCCAGCTCACCTCGGCAGGGGGTTTCCAATGAGCAGTTCTTC

d_call: NA
v_call: TRBV5-1
j_call: TRBJ2-2
cdr3_aa: CASSLGIVMSTGELFF
cdr3_nt: TGCGCCAGCAGCTTGGGAATTGTGATGAGCACCGGGGAGCTGTTTTTT

d_call: NA
v_call: TRBV18
j_call: TRBJ1-1
cdr3_aa: CASSPLGQGNTEAFF
cdr3_nt: TGTGCCAGCTCACCATTAGGGCAGGGCAACACTGAAGCTTTCTTT

d_call: NA
v_call: TRBV7-2
j_call: TRBJ2-2
cdr3_aa: CASRGRGSTGELFF
cdr3_nt: TGTGCCAGCAGAGGGCGGGGCTCCACCGGGGAGCTGTTTTTT

d_call: TRBD1
v_call: TRBV6-5
j_call: TRBJ1-2
cdr3_aa: CASRDRGYGYTF
cdr3_nt: TGTGCCAGCAGGGACAGGGGCTATGGCTACACCTTC

d_call: NA
v_call: TRBV6-6
j_call: TRBJ2-7
cdr3_aa: CASSWASSYEQYF
cdr3_nt: TGTGCCAGCAGTTGGGCAAGCTCCTACGAGCAGTACTTC

d_call: NA
v_call: TRBV5-1
j_call: TRBJ1-1
cdr3_aa: CASSLSTPTEAFF
cdr3_nt: TGCGCCAGCAGTCTTAGTACCCCCACTGAAGCTTTCTTT

d_call: TRBD1
v_call: TRBV7-2
j_call: TRBJ2-7
cdr3_aa: CASSYDRAFPYEQYF
cdr3_nt: TGTGCCAGCAGTTACGACAGGGCCTTTCCCTACGAGCAGTACTTC

d_call: TRBD1
v_call: TRBV7-9
j_call: TRBJ2-7
cdr3_aa: CASSFGTGLYEQYF
cdr3_nt: TGTGCCAGCAGCTTCGGGACAGGGCTCTACGAGCAGTACTTC

d_call: NA
v_call: TRBV6-5
j_call: TRBJ2-1
cdr3_aa: CASSYVAGVEQFF
cdr3_nt: TGTGCCAGCAGTTACGTGGCGGGTGTGGAGCAGTTCTTC

d_call: TRBD1
v_call: TRBV7-9
j_call: TRBJ2-7
cdr3_aa: CATYLPHRDSYEQYF
cdr3_nt: TGTGCCACCTACCTACCGCACCGGGACAGCTACGAGCAGTACTTC

d_call: NA
v_call: TRBV5-5
j_call: TRBJ1-6
cdr3_aa: CASTESSYNSPLHF
cdr3_nt: TGTGCCAGCACGGAGAGCTCCTATAATTCACCCCTCCACTTT

d_call: NA
v_call: TRBV4-2
j_call: TRBJ1-6
cdr3_aa: CASSQDAGRNSPLHF
cdr3_nt: TGTGCCAGCAGCCAAGATGCAGGGCGTAATTCACCCCTCCACTTT

d_call: NA
v_call: TRBV5-1
j_call: TRBJ2-7
cdr3_aa: CASSLRGESYEQYF
cdr3_nt: TGCGCCAGCAGCTTACGGGGAGAATCCTACGAGCAGTACTTC

d_call: NA
v_call: TRBV29-1
j_call: TRBJ2-7
cdr3_aa: CSVDRGGEQYF
cdr3_nt: TGCAGCGTTGACAGGGGCGGCGAGCAGTACTTC

d_call: TRBD2
v_call: TRBV7-2
j_call: TRBJ2-1
cdr3_aa: CASKVTSGGAREQFF
cdr3_nt: TGTGCCAGCAAGGTTACTAGCGGGGGGGCGAGGGAGCAGTTCTTC

d_call: NA
v_call: TRBV2
j_call: TRBJ1-3
cdr3_aa: CASSEEASGNTIYF
cdr3_nt: TGTGCCAGCAGTGAGGAGGCTTCAGGAAACACCATATATTTT

d_call: TRBD2
v_call: TRBV2
j_call: TRBJ2-4
cdr3_aa: CASRLLAGGSLAKNIQYF
cdr3_nt: TGTGCCAGCAGATTACTAGCGGGAGGCTCCCTAGCCAAAAACATTCAGTACTTC

d_call: NA
v_call: TRBV4-1
j_call: TRBJ1-2
cdr3_aa: CASSQVGTYYGYTF
cdr3_nt: TGCGCCAGCAGCCAAGTCGGGACTTACTATGGCTACACCTTC